The clone carrying this T cell receptor (beta chain) was seen a few times. Its antigen is not known. This record belongs to a study of identical twins. General study points: For zero-insertion analyses, partial confounding could come from invariant MAIT and iNKT cells. Beta out-of-frame sequences displayed a weaker excess of sharing between twins.

The CDR3 length is 15 residues. The germline V gene has CDR1 LNHNV and CDR2 YYDKDF (reference sequence). V was pared by 6 bases and J by 7 bases, with 9 bases of the junction left unmatched. TCRdb redid the calling of the 5' RACE reads with MiXCR, one entry per CDR3 protein. The sample lists some 500,000 distinct CDR3 sequences, roughly an eighth occurring once. Healthy Caucasians made up all donors. These same data were also listed under a study on yellow fever vaccine responses in identical twins. That work adds: Each twin's T cell response to the vaccine was reported to look partly convergent and partly personalized.

The chain couples TRBV15 to TRBJ2-1, with 10 bases fitting TRBD1. Specimen: CD4+ T cells sorted from blood. The sequence was collected from a woman younger than 30 in good health. The CDR3 DNA sequence: TGTGCCACCAGTCGGACAGGGGGGCCGTGGAATGAGCAGTTCTTC. Protein sequence: CATSRTGGPWNEQFF.